This TCR beta chain was documented in a study of blood T cell repertoires in COVID-19. The CDR3 consists of 16 residues. J lost 0 bases, V lost 5 bases, and 5 bases had no gene match. CDR1 and CDR2 (germline): SGHAT, FQNNGV. With respect to this clone: This specimen includes other DNA sequences encoding the same CDR3.

Only in-frame clones appear in the TCRdb table, and some are missing; sequencing was by immunoSEQ multiplex PCR. Of around 250,000 clones listed, about 84% are singletons. The chain couples TRBV11-2 to TRBJ2-2; 8 bases are shared with TRBD1. Sequencing was performed on peripheral blood. This TCR came from a woman older than 75 with COVID-19, enrolled during active disease. This chain's CDR3 is CASSLRQGTNTGELFF. DNA of the CDR3: TGTGCCAGCAGCCTCAGACAGGGGACGAACACCGGGGAGCTGTTTTTT.